The clone carrying this T cell receptor (beta chain) was seen a handful of times. Source material for PBMCs was more than 9.5 ml fresh peripheral blood. It was RNA transcripts that yielded the amplified TCR beta CDR3 regions. HTBI primers drove first-round RT-PCR of the TCR CDR3. TCRdb re-derived calls from the multiplex PCR reads in MiXCR, one entry per CDR3 protein. The top ten hold around 8.1% of the sample, which has more than 600,000 distinct CDR3 sequences, 15% to 20% seen once. This entry is derived from a study of T cells in Graves' hyperthyroidism and ophthalmopathy. The CDR3 totals 14 residues. Germline CDR1 is DFQATT and CDR2 is SNEGSKA (reference sequence). The V gene lost 0 bases and the J gene lost 4 bases, with 12 bases spanning the gap.

The chain employs TRBV20-1 and TRBJ1-2; D might be TRBD1 (5 bases). Sequencing was done on a sample of blood. This TCR came from a man between 18 and 35 years old with Graves' hyperthyroidism. CDR3 in amino acids: CSAREAGSAYGYTF. For the CDR3, the DNA is TGCAGTGCTAGAGAGGCAGGGAGTGCCTATGGCTACACCTTC.